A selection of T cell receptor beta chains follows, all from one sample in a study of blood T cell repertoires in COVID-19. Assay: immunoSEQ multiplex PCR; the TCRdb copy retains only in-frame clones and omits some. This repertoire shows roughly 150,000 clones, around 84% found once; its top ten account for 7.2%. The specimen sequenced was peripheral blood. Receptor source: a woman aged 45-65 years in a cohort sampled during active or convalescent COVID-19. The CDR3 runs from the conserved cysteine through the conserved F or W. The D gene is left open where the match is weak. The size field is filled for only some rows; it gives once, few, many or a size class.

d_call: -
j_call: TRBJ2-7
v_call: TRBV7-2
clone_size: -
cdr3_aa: CASSPGQNSYEQYF
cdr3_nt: TGTGCCAGCAGCCCCGGACAGAACTCCTACGAGCAGTACTTC

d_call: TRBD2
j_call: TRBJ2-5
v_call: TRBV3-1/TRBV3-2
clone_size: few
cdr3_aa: CASSQGLGGEETQYF
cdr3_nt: TGTGCCAGCAGCCAAGGGCTGGGGGGGGAGGAGACCCAGTACTTC

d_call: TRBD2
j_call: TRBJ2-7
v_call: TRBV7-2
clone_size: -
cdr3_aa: CASSLTAGATYEQYF
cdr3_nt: TGTGCCAGCAGCTTAACAGCGGGGGCCACCTACGAGCAGTACTTC

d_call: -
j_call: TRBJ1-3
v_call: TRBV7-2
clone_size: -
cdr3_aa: CASSLSNSGAGDRGNTIYF
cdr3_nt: TGTGCCAGCAGCTTGTCCAACTCCGGCGCGGGGGACCGTGGAAACACCATATATTTT

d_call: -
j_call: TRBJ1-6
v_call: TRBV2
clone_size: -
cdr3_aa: CASSARQGKGSPLHF
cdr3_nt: TGTGCCAGCAGTGCCCGTCAGGGGAAGGGTTCACCCCTCCACTTT

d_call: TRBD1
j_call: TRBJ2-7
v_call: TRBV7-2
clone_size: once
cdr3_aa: CASSIGQGPYEQYF
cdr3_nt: TGTGCCAGCAGCATAGGACAGGGGCCCTACGAGCAGTACTTC

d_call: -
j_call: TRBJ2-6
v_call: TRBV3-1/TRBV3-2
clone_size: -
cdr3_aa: CASSRKTGSGANVLTF
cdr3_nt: TGTGCCAGCAGCCGTAAAACAGGCTCTGGGGCCAACGTCCTGACTTTC

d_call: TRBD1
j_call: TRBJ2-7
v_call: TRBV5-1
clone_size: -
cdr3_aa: CASSLEGTGGYEQYF
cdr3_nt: TGCGCCAGCAGCTTGGAGGGGACAGGGGGTTACGAGCAGTACTTC

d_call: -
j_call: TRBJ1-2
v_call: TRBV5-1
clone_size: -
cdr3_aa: CASSLDRYGYTF
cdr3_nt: TGCGCCAGCAGCTTGGACAGGTATGGCTACACCTTC

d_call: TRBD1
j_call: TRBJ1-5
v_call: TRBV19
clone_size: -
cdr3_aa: CASSMVQGRFQPQHF
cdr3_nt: TGTGCCAGTAGTATGGTACAGGGGAGGTTTCAGCCCCAGCATTTT

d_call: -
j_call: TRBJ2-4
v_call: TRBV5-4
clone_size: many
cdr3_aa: CASSPGGTDKNIQYF
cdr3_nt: TGTGCCAGCAGCCCCGGTGGTACCGACAAAAACATTCAGTACTTC

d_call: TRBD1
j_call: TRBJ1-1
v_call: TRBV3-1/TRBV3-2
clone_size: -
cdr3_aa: CASSLWTGGNTEAFF
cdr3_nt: TGTGCCAGCAGCCTCTGGACAGGGGGGAACACTGAAGCTTTCTTT

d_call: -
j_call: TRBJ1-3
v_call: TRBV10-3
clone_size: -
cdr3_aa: CAISESQGNTIYF
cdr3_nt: TGTGCCATCAGTGAGTCACAGGGAAACACCATATATTTT

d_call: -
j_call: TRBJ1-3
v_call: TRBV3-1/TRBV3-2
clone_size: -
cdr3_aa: CASSQPYQGRSGNTIYF
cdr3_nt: TGTGCCAGCAGCCAGCCCTACCAGGGCCGGTCTGGAAACACCATATATTTT

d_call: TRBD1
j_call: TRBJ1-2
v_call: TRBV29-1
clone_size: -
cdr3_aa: CSVEPAGGVYGYTF
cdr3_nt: TGCAGCGTTGAACCGGCAGGGGGCGTCTATGGCTACACCTTC

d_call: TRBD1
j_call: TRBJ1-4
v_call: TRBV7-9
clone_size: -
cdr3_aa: CASSGGQGLNEKLFF
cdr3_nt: TGTGCCAGCAGCGGCGGACAGGGCCTGAATGAAAAACTGTTTTTT

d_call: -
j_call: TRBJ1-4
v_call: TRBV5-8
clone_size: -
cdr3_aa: CASSGGTFATNEKLFF
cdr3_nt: TGTGCCAGCAGCGGGGGGACGTTTGCAACTAATGAAAAACTGTTTTTT

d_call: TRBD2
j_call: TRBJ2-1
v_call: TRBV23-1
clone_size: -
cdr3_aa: CASSQSPGTSGIGVQFF
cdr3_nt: TGCGCCAGCAGTCAATCGCCAGGAACTAGCGGTATAGGGGTGCAGTTCTTC

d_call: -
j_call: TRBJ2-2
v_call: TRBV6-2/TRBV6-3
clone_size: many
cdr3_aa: CASSYGKNTGELFF
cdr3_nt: TGTGCCAGCAGTTACGGCAAAAACACCGGGGAGCTGTTTTTT

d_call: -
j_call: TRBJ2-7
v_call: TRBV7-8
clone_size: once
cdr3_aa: CASSLAGRQGHSYEQYF
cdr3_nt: TGTGCCAGCAGCTTAGCGGGTCGACAAGGCCACTCCTACGAGCAGTACTTC

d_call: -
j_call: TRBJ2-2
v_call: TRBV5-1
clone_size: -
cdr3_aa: CASSASLGVTGELFF
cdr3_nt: TGCGCCAGCAGCGCCTCCCTAGGGGTTACCGGGGAGCTGTTTTTT

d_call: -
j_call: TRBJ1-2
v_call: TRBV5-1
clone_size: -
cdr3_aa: CASSLVPGNGYTF
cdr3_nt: TGCGCCAGCAGCTTGGTGCCAGGGAATGGCTACACCTTC

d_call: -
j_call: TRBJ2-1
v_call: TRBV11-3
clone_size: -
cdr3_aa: CASSLKTKTYNEQFF
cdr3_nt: TGTGCCAGCAGCCTAAAAACTAAAACCTACAATGAGCAGTTCTTC

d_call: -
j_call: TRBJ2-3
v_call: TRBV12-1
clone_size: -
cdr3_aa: CASSNYRQGNFTDTQYF
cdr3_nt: TGTGCCAGCAGCAACTATCGACAGGGGAATTTCACAGATACGCAGTATTTT

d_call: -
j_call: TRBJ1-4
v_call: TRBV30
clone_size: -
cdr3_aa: CAWSHRAGRWEKLFF
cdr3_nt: TGTGCCTGGAGTCATCGGGCCGGGAGATGGGAAAAACTGTTTTTT

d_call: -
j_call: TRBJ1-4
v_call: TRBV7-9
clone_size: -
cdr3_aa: CASSRTGLNEKLFF
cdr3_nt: TGTGCCAGCAGCCGAACAGGGCTCAATGAAAAACTGTTTTTT

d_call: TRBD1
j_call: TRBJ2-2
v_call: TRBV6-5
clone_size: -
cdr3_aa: CASRRQGAAGELFF
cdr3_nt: TGTGCCAGCAGGAGACAGGGGGCGGCCGGGGAGCTGTTTTTT

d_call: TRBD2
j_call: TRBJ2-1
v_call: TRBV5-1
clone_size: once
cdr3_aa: CASSLVAGVYNEQFF
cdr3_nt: TGCGCCAGCAGCTTGGTAGCGGGGGTCTACAATGAGCAGTTCTTC

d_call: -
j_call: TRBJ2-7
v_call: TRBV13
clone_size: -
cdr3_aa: CASSLAGISGSYEQYF
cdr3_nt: TGTGCCAGCAGCTTAGCCGGGATCAGTGGTTCCTACGAGCAGTACTTC

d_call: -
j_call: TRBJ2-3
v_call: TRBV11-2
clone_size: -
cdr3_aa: CASSEGTPSTDTQYF
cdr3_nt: TGTGCCAGCAGCGAGGGGACACCTAGCACAGATACGCAGTATTTT

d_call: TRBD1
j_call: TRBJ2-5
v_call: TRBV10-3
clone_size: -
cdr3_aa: CAISESQGARETQYF
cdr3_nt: TGTGCCATCAGTGAGTCACAGGGGGCGCGGGAGACCCAGTACTTC

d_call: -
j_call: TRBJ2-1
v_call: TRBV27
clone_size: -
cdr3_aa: CASSTNFYNEQFF
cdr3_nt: TGTGCCAGCAGCACTAACTTCTACAATGAGCAGTTCTTC

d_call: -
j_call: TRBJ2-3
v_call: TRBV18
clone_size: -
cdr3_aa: CASSPSEGDTQYF
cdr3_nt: TGTGCCAGCTCACCGAGTGAGGGAGATACGCAGTATTTT

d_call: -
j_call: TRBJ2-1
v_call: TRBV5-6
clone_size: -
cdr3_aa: CASSLGWSGLHNEQFF
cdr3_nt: TGTGCCAGCAGCTTGGGGTGGTCAGGACTACACAATGAGCAGTTCTTC

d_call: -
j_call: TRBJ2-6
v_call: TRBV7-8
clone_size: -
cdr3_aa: CASSLNGISGANVLTF
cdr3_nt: TGTGCCAGCAGCCTAAACGGGATCTCTGGGGCCAACGTCCTGACTTTC

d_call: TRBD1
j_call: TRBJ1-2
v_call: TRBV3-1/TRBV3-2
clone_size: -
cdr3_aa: CASSQYRGTNSNYGYTF
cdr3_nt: TGTGCCAGCAGCCAATACAGGGGGACTAACTCTAACTATGGCTACACCTTC

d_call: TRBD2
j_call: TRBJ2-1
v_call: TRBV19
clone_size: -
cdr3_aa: CASSERGGGYNEQFF
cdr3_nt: TGTGCCAGTAGTGAACGGGGGGGCGGGTACAATGAGCAGTTCTTC